Listed below are T cell receptor beta chains from one sample, sequenced in a study of T cell repertoires in cytomegalovirus infection. Antigen specificity for these receptors is unknown. MiXCR was run by TCRdb on the reads, yielding one entry per CDR3 protein. The data contain approximately 220,000 distinct CDR3 sequences, roughly 34% of them singletons. The sample consisted of CD8+ T cells from cultured PBMCs, taken from culture after CMV antigen stimulation. The receptor set was obtained from a human donor in good health (CMV status not recorded). Some clones in this sample may be carry-over from other donors' samples. Each CDR3 is given with its conserved first and last residue. A D gene is named only where the DNA matches it firmly.

v_call | d_call | cdr3_aa
TRBV7-8 | - | CASSLRENYGYTF
TRBV7-9 | TRBD2 | CASSLGGGETPYF
TRBV7-9 | TRBD1 | CASRGQGAQGYTF
TRBV6-6 | TRBD2 | CATLGGGLTYEQYF
TRBV4-1 | - | CASSLLPQSLNTEAFF
TRBV20-1 | - | CSARFGGHEQFF
TRBV6-6 | TRBD1 | CASIGTGEYF
TRBV2 | - | CASRGGTPKMNTGELFF
TRBV7-9 | - | CASSSPDSNEKLFF
TRBV7-3 | - | CASSLWGTPGGEQFF
TRBV14 | - | CASSQDIDSPTDTQYF
TRBV2 | - | CASRRSSGGNSPLHF
TRBV7-6 | - | CASSSPGKETQYF
TRBV19 | TRBD1 | CASSSGAGTVYEQYF
TRBV19 | - | CASQFGGGSPLHF
TRBV7-9 | - | CASSLGGGSEQYF
TRBV7-2 | TRBD1 | CASSLDRASNTGELFF
TRBV30 | TRBD2 | CAWSTLAGGGNEQFF
TRBV12-3/TRBV12-4 | - | CASRATSQNTEAFF
TRBV9 | - | CASSANVGEAFF
TRBV11-2 | TRBD1 | CASSPWDRRRITEAFF
TRBV11-2 | - | CASSLDLQYQETQYF
TRBV28 | - | CASSFVGGYYEQYF